The clone carrying this T cell receptor (beta chain) was recorded only once. With V trimmed by 5 bases and J by 9 bases, 10 bases remained unmatched. The CDR3 extends over 14 amino acids. Germline lookup yields CDR1 SGHTA and CDR2 FQGTGA. This sample stems from a study of blood T cell repertoires in COVID-19. Profiling relied on immunoSEQ multiplex PCR, and the TCRdb table lists in-frame clones only, not all of them. The sample has about 200,000 clones; about 88% are singletons. This clonotype was sampled from an elderly woman with acute or convalescent COVID-19. The chain joins TRBV7-3 to TRBJ2-1; TRBD2 aligns across 7 bases. Sequencing was carried out using peripheral blood. CDR3: CASSDRTSGFEQFF. DNA for the CDR3: TGTGCCAGCAGCGACCGGACTAGTGGGTTTGAGCAGTTCTTC.